Listed below are T cell receptor beta chains from one sample, sequenced in a study of blood T cell repertoires in COVID-19. The protocol was immunoSEQ multiplex PCR, while the TCRdb copy is restricted to in-frame clones and leaves out a portion. The table shows 250,000 to 300,000 clones, with 75% to 90% occurring only once. The specimen sequenced was PBMCs or T cells enriched from blood (not recorded which). The origin of the receptors is a woman aged 40 to 50 who had recovered from COVID-19. The CDR3 runs from the conserved cysteine through the conserved F or W. A D gene is named only where the DNA matches it firmly. Only part of the rows carry a size: once, few, many, or a class if the clone is expanded.

j_call	clone_size	v_call	d_call	cdr3_nt	cdr3_aa
TRBJ1-2	.	TRBV13	.	TGTGCCAGCAGCTTGTCAGGTCGTGACTATGGCTACACCTTC	CASSLSGRDYGYTF
TRBJ1-1	.	TRBV6-1	.	TGTGCCGTCGGGGACACCCGAAGAAACACTGAAGCTTTCTTT	CAVGDTRRNTEAFF
TRBJ2-5	.	TRBV4-2	.	TGTGCCAGCAGCCAAGGCCACAGGGATGTTGAGACCCAGTACTTC	CASSQGHRDVETQYF
TRBJ2-5	.	TRBV6-2/TRBV6-3	TRBD2	TGTGCCAGCAGTTACTCCTGGGGGGGTCCGATTGAGACCCAGTACTTC	CASSYSWGGPIETQYF
TRBJ2-2	.	TRBV5-8	TRBD1	TGTGCCAGCAGCTTGGGACAGGGGGCAATCACCGGGGAGCTGTTTTTT	CASSLGQGAITGELFF
TRBJ2-2	.	TRBV14	TRBD1	TGTGCCAGCAGCCAGGGGACAGGGGTTAACACCGGGGAGCTGTTTTTT	CASSQGTGVNTGELFF
TRBJ1-6	.	TRBV5-4	.	TGTGCCAGCAGCTCCGGGACACGCAATTCACCCCTCCACTTT	CASSSGTRNSPLHF
TRBJ1-1	.	TRBV15	.	TGTGCCACCAGCAGAGACTTAGGGGGCACTGAAGCTTTCTTT	CATSRDLGGTEAFF
TRBJ2-3	once	TRBV27	TRBD2	TGTGCCAGCACTTCCCCTTGGGTAGCGGGCGGCACAGATACGCAGTATTTT	CASTSPWVAGGTDTQYF
TRBJ1-2	.	TRBV6-5	TRBD1	TGTGCCAGCAGTTACCACGACAGGGGGAACTATGGCTACACCTTC	CASSYHDRGNYGYTF
TRBJ1-2	.	TRBV30	.	TGTGCCGGGACCTTCAGACTTCTCTATGGCTACACCTTC	CAGTFRLLYGYTF
TRBJ2-5	.	TRBV14	.	TGTGCCAGCAGCCAAGCCCCATTCCAAGAGACCCAGTACTTC	CASSQAPFQETQYF
TRBJ1-2	.	TRBV6-2/TRBV6-3	.	TGTGCCAGCAGCCCCGTGTGGACTACAAGTAGCTACACCTTC	CASSPVWTTSSYTF
TRBJ1-1	few	TRBV6-6	.	TGTGCCAGCAGTCCCCGGGGGGTTACCTACGGGAACACTGAAGCTTTCTTT	CASSPRGVTYGNTEAFF